This TCR beta chain was sequenced during a study of response to subunit inactivated influenza vaccine. Study-level points and caveats: Seasonal influenza vaccination, on each occasion, was suggested by the authors to recruit few new T cells.

TCRdb re-called the RT-PCR reads with MiXCR, one entry per CDR3 protein. There are approximately 310,000 distinct CDR3 sequences in the sample; 20% to 25% occur only once, and 10% lies in the top ten. This CDR3 contains 16 residues. Between the trimmed V and J ends, which lost 0 bases and 2 bases, there was a span of 10 bases. CDR1 and CDR2 (germline): LGHDT, YNNKEL (reference sequence). This clonotype occurred a few times. Its specificity is not known. Sequences were derived from PBMCs from blood, sampled less than 22 months after vaccination. This chain links TRBV3-1 with TRBJ1-4; D is perhaps TRBD1 (6 bases). This receptor was taken from a man in his fifties or sixties who received an inactivated influenza vaccine. In DNA, the CDR3 is TGTGCCAGCAGCCAAGACCCCGGACAGACTAATGAAAAACTGTTTTTT. Its translation is CASSQDPGQTNEKLFF.